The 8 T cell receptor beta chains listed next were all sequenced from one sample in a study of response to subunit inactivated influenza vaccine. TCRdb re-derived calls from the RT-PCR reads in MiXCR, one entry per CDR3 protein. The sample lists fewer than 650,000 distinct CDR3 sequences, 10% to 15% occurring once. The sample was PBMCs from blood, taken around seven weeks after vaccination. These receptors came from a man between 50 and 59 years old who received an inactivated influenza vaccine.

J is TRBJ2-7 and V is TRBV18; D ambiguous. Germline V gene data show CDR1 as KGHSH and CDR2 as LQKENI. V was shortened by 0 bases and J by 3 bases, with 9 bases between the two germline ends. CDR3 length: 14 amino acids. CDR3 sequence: CASSPPRRIYEQYF. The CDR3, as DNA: TGTGCCAGCTCACCACCGCGTCGCATCTACGAGCAGTACTTC.

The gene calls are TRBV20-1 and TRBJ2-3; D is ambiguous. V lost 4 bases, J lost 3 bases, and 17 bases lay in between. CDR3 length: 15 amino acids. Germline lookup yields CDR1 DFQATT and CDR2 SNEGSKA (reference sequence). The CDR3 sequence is CSATNNFMTTDTQYF. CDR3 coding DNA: TGCAGTGCTACTAACAACTTTATGACGACAGATACGCAGTATTTT.

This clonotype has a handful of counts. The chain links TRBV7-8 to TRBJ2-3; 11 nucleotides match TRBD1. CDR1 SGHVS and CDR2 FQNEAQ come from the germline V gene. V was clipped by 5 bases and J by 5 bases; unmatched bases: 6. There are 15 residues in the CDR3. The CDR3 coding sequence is TGTGCCAGCAGCCCCGGGACAGGGGGAGGAGATACGCAGTATTTT. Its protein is CASSPGTGGGDTQYF.

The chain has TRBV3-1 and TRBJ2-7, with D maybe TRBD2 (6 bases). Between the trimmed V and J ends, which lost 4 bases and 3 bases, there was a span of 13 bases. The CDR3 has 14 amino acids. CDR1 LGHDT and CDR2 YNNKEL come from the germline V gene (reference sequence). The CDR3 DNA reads TGTGCCAGCAGCCGATCTTCGACTAGCTACGAGCAGTACTTC. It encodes CASSRSSTSYEQYF.

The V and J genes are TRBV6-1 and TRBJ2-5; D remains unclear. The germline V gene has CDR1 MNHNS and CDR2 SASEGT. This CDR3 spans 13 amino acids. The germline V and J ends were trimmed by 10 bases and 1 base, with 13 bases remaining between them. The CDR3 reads CATAKRLQETQYF. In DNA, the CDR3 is TGTGCCACCGCGAAGAGGCTCCAAGAGACCCAGTACTTC.

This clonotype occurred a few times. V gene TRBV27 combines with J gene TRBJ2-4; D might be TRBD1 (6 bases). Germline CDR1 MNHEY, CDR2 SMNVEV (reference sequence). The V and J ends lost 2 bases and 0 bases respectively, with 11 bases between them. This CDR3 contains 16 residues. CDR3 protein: CASSLRGGEAKNIQYF. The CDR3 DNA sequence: TGTGCCAGCAGTTTAAGAGGGGGAGAAGCCAAAAACATTCAGTACTTC.

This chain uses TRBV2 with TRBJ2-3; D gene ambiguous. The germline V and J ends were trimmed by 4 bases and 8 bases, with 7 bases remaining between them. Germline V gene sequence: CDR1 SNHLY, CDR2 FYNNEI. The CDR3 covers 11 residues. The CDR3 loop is CASSAPITQYF. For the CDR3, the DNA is TGTGCCAGCAGTGCTCCGATTACGCAGTATTTT.

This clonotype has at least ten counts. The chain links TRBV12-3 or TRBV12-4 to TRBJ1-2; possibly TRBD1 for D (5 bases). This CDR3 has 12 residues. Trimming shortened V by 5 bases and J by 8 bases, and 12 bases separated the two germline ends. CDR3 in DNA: TGTGCCAGCAGTGGGACCCCTCGGGGCTACACCTTC. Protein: CASSGTPRGYTF.